A selection of T cell receptor beta chains follows, all from one sample in a study of identical twins. TCRdb reprocessed the 5' RACE reads via MiXCR and lists one record per CDR3 protein. The repertoire consists of about 890,000 distinct CDR3 sequences, with 9% to 15% occurring once and the leading ten covering 1.5% to 2%. These records were also assigned to another study, of yellow fever vaccine responses in identical twins.

The sample comprised PBMCs. The receptors derive from a young woman in good health. Both conserved end residues are part of each CDR3. D genes are given only for firm matches. The size field is filled for only some rows; it gives once, few, many or a size class.

DNA: TGTGCCATCAGTGAGTCGCCTAGAGGGGAGCTGTTTTTT
CDR3: CAISESPRGELFF
D: -
size: few
V: TRBV10-3
J: TRBJ2-2

DNA: TGTGCCAGCAGTCTTATGGAGGGCAGGGGCACTGAAGCTTTCTTT
CDR3: CASSLMEGRGTEAFF
D: -
size: -
V: TRBV9
J: TRBJ1-1

DNA: TGTGCCAGCAGCCTGGGGGGAGACGAATCCTACTATGGCTACACCTTC
CDR3: CASSLGGDESYYGYTF
D: -
size: few
V: TRBV12-3/TRBV12-4
J: TRBJ1-2

DNA: TGCGCCAGCAGCCCCGGGACAGGGTTGACTGAAGCTTTCTTT
CDR3: CASSPGTGLTEAFF
D: TRBD1
size: few
V: TRBV5-1
J: TRBJ1-1

DNA: TGTGCCAGCACTCTGGGAATGCGACCACTCACCGGGGAGCTGTTTTTT
CDR3: CASTLGMRPLTGELFF
D: -
size: -
V: TRBV27
J: TRBJ2-2

DNA: TGTGCCAGCAGCACGGGACAGGGGAGCACTGAAGCTTTCTTT
CDR3: CASSTGQGSTEAFF
D: TRBD1
size: few
V: TRBV11-1
J: TRBJ1-1

DNA: TGTGCCAGCAGTTTTTCTCGGCTAGCGGGTCAGCGGACAGATACGCAGTATTTT
CDR3: CASSFSRLAGQRTDTQYF
D: TRBD2
size: few
V: TRBV12-3/TRBV12-4
J: TRBJ2-3

DNA: TGTGCCAGCAGTTTACGGGATAGGTCGTACGAGCAGTACTTC
CDR3: CASSLRDRSYEQYF
D: -
size: many
V: TRBV27
J: TRBJ2-7

DNA: TGCAGCGTTGAGTCCAGGAACGCGATCGGGGAGCAGTACTTC
CDR3: CSVESRNAIGEQYF
D: -
size: -
V: TRBV29-1
J: TRBJ2-7

DNA: TGTGCCAGCAGCTCGACTAGATCCGAGCAGTACTTC
CDR3: CASSSTRSEQYF
D: -
size: few
V: TRBV3-1
J: TRBJ2-7

DNA: TGCGCCAGCAGCTTGGTCGGGACTAGCGACACAGATACGCAGTATTTT
CDR3: CASSLVGTSDTDTQYF
D: TRBD2
size: -
V: TRBV5-1
J: TRBJ2-3

DNA: TGTGCCAGCAGCCAGCGGGTTTTCTTCACAGATACGCAGTATTTT
CDR3: CASSQRVFFTDTQYF
D: -
size: -
V: TRBV11-2
J: TRBJ2-3